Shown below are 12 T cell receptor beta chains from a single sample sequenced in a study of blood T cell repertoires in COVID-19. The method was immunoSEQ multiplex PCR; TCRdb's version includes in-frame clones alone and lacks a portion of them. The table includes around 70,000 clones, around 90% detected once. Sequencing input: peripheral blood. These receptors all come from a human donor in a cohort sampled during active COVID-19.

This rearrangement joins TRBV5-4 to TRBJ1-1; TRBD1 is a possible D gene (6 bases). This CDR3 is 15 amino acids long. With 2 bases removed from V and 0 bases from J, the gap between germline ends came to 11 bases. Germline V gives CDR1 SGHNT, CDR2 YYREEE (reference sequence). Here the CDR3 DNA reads TGTGCCAGCAGCTTCCCGACAGGCTTGAACACTGAAGCTTTCTTT. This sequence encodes CASSFPTGLNTEAFF.

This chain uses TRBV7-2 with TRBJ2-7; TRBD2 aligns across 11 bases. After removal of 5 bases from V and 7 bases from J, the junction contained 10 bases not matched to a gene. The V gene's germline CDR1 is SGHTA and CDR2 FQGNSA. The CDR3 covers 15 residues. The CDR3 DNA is TGTGCCAGCAGCCCCGTAGCGGGAGGGCTAGAAGAGCAGTACTTC. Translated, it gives CASSPVAGGLEEQYF. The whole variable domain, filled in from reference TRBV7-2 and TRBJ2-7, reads GAGVSQSPSNKVTEKGKDVELRCDPISGHTALYWYRQSLGQGLEFLIYFQGNSAPDKSGLPSDRFSAERTGGSVSTLTIQRTQQEDSAVYLCASSPVAGGLEEQYFGPGTRLTVT.

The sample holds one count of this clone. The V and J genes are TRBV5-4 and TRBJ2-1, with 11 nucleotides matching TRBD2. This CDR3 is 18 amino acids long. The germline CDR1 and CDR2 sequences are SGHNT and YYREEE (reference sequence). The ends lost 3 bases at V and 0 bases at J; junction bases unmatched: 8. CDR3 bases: TGTGCCAGCAGCTCATTAGCGGGAGGGCCGGGCTCCTACAATGAGCAGTTCTTC. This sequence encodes CASSSLAGGPGSYNEQFF. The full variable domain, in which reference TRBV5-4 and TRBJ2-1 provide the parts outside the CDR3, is ETGVTQSPTHLIKTRGQQVTLRCSSQSGHNTVSWYQQALGQGPQFIFQYYREEENGRGNFPPRFSGLQFPNYSSELNVNALELDDSALYLCASSSLAGGPGSYNEQFFGPGTRLTVL.

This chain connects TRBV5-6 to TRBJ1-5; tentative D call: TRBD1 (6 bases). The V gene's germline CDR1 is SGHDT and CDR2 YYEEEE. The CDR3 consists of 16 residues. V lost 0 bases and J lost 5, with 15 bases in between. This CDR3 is CASSLGTGKGDQPQHF. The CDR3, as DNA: TGTGCCAGCAGCTTGGGGACCGGCAAGGGGGATCAGCCCCAGCATTTT.

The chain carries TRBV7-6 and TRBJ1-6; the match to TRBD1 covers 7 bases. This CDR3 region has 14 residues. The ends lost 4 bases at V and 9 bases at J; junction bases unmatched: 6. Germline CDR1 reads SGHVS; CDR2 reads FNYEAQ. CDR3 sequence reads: CASSSRQGSSPLHF. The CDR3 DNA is TGTGCCAGCAGCTCTAGACAGGGTTCTTCACCCCTCCACTTT.

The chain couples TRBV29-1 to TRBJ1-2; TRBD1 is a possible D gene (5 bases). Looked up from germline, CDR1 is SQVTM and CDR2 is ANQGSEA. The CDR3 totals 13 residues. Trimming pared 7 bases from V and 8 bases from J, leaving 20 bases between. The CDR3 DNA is TGCAGCGCCCGCTCCACCGGGGGATGGGGCTACACCTTC. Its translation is CSARSTGGWGYTF.

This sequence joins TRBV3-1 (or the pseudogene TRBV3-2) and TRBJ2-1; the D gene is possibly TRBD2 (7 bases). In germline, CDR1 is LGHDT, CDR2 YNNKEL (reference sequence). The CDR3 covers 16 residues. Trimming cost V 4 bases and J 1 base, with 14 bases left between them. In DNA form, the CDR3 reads TGTGCCAGCAGCCCGGGGGCGGGAGAATCCTACAATGAGCAGTTCTTC. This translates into CASSPGAGESYNEQFF.

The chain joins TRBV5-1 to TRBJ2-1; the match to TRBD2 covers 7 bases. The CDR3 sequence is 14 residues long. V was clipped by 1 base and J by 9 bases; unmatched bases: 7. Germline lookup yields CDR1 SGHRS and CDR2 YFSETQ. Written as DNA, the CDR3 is TGCGCCAGCAGCTTGCTCGCGGGGAGGGGTGAGCAGTTCTTC. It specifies CASSLLAGRGEQFF.

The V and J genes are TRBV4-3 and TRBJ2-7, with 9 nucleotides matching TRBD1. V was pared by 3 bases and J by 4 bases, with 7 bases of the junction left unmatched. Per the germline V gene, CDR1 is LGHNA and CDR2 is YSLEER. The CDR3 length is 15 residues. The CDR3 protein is CASSQGRGQGYEQYF. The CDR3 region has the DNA TGCGCCAGCAGCCAGGGAAGGGGACAGGGATACGAGCAGTACTTC.

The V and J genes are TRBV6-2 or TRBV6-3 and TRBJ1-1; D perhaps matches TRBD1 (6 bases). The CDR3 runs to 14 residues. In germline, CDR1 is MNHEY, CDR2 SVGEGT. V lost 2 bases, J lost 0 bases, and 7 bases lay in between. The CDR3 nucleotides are TGTGCCAGCAGTTACCAGGGGATGAACACTGAAGCTTTCTTT. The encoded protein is CASSYQGMNTEAFF.

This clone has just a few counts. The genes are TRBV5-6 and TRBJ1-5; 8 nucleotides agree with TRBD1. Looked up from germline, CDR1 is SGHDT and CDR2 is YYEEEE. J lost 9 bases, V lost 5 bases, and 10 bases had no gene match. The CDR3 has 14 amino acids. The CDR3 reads CASSFGTGDLPQHF. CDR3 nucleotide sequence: TGTGCCAGCAGTTTTGGGACAGGAGATTTGCCCCAGCATTTT.

The CDR3 loop reads CASSEIQGKFNEQFF. The CDR3 DNA follows: TGTGCCAGCAGTGAAATCCAGGGAAAGTTCAATGAGCAGTTCTTC. The genes are TRBV2 and TRBJ2-1; D might be TRBD1 (5 bases). V shed 2 bases and J shed 6 bases, with 14 bases lying between them. CDR3 length: 15 amino acids. The germline gives CDR1 SNHLY, CDR2 FYNNEI.